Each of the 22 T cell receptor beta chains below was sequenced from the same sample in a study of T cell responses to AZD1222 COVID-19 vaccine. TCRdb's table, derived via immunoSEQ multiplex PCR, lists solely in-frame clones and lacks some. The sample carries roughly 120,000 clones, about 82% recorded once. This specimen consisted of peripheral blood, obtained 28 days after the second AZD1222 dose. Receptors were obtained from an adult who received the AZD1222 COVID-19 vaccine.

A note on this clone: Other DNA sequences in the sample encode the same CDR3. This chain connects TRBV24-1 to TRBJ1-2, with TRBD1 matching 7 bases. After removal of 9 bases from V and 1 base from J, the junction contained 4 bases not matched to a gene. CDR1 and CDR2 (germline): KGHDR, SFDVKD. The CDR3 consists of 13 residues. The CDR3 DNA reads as TGTGCCACCCGGGACAGCGTTAACTATGGCTACACCTTC. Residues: CATRDSVNYGYTF.

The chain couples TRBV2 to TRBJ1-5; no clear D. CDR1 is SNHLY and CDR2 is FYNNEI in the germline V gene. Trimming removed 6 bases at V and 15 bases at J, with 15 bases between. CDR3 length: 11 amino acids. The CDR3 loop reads CASSPPPAGHF. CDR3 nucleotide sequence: TGTGCCAGCAGCCCCCCGCCGGCAGGGCATTTT. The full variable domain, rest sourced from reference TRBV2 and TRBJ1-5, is EPEVTQTPSHQVTQMGQEVILRCVPISNHLYFYWYRQILGQKVEFLVSFYNNEISEKSEIFDDQFSVERPDGSNFTLKIRSTKLEDSAMYFCASSPPPAGHFGDGTRLSIL.

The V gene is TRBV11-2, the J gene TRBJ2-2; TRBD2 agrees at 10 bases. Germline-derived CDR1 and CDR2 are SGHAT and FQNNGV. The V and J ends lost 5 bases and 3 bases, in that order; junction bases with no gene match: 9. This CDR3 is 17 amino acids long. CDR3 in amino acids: CASSIGPAGGYTGELFF. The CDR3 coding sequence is TGTGCCAGCAGCATAGGTCCAGCGGGAGGGTACACCGGGGAGCTGTTTTTT. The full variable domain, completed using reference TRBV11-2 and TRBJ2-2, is EAGVAQSPRYKIIEKRQSVAFWCNPISGHATLYWYQQILGQGPKLLIQFQNNGVVDDSQLPKDRFSAERLKGVDSTLKIQPAKLEDSAVYLCASSIGPAGGYTGELFFGEGSRLTVL.

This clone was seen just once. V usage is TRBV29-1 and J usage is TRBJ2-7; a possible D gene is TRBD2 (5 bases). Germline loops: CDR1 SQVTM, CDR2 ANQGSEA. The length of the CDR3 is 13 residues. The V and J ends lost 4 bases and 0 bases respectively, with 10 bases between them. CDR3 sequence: CSVVGDISYEQYF. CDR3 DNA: TGCAGCGTTGTCGGGGATATCTCCTACGAGCAGTACTTC.

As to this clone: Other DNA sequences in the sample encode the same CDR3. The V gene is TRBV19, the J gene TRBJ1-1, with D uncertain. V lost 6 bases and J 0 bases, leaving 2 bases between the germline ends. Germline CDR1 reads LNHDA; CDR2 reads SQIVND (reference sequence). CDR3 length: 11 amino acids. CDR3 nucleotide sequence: TGTGCCAGTAGATTGAACACTGAAGCTTTCTTT. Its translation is CASRLNTEAFF.

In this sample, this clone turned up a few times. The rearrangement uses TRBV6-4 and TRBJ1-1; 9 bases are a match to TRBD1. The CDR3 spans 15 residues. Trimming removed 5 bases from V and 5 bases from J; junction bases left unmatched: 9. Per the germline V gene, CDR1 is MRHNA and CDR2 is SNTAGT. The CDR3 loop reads CASSITGGAGTEAFF. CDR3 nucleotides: TGTGCCAGCAGTATAACAGGGGGCGCAGGGACTGAAGCTTTCTTT.

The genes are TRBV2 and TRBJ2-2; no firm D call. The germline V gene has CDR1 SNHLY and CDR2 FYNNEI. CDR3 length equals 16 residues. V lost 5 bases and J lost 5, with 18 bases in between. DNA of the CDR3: TGTGCCAGCAGTCCAACGTCGGCTGTACCTACCGGGGAGCTGTTTTTT. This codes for CASSPTSAVPTGELFF.

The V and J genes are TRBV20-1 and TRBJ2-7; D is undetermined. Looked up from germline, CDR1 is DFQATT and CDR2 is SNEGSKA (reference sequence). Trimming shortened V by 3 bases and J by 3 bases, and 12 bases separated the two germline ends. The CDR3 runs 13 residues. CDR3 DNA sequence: TGCAGTGCTAGTCCAACTCCTTACTACGAGCAGTACTTC. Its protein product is CSASPTPYYEQYF.

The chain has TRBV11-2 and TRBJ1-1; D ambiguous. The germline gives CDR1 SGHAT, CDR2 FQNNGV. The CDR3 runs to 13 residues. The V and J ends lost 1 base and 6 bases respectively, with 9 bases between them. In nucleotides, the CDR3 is TGTGCCAGCAGCTTAGTGGATGGGGCTGAAGCTTTCTTT. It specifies CASSLVDGAEAFF.

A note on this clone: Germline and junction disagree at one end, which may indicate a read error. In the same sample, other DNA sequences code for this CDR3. CDR3 nucleotides: TGCGCCAGCTCCCCCAAGGCCCCCAGTGTGGGGAGAGGCCACGAGCAGTACTTC. Its protein is CASSPKAPSVGRGHEQYF. The chain combines TRBV27 with TRBJ2-7, with a weak D call TRBD2 (5 bases). The germline V gene encodes CDR1 MNHEY and CDR2 SMNVEV (reference sequence). There are 18 residues in the CDR3.

The CDR3 nucleotides are TGTGCCAGCAGCTTATCAGGGAGTGGGTACGAGCAGTACTTC. Translated, it gives CASSLSGSGYEQYF. V usage is TRBV7-9 and J usage is TRBJ2-7; possibly TRBD1 or TRBD2 for D (5 bases each). This CDR3 has 14 amino acids. Looked up from germline, CDR1 is SEHNR and CDR2 is FQNEAQ (reference sequence). Trimming removed 2 bases from V and 4 bases from J, with 12 bases in between.

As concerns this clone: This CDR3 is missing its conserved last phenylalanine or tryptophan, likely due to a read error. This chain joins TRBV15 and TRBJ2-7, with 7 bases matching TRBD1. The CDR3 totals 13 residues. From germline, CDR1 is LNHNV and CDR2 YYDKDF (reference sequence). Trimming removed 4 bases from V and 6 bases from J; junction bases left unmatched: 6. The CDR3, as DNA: TGTGCCACCAGCAACACACAGGGGCGCGAGCAGTACCTC. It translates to CATSNTQGREQYL.

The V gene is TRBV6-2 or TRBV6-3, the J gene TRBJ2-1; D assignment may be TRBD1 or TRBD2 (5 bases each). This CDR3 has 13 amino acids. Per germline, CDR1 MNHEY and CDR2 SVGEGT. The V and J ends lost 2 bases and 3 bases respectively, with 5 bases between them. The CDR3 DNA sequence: TGTGCCAGCAGTTACGGGGGCTACAATGAGCAGTTCTTC. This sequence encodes CASSYGGYNEQFF.

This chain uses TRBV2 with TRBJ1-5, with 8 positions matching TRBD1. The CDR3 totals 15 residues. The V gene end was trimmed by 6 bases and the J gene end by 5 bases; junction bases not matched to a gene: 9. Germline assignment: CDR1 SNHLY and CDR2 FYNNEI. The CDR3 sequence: CASRKGQGTHQPQHF. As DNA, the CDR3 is TGTGCCAGCAGAAAAGGACAGGGAACGCATCAGCCCCAGCATTTT. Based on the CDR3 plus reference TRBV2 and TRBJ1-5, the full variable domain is EPEVTQTPSHQVTQMGQEVILRCVPISNHLYFYWYRQILGQKVEFLVSFYNNEISEKSEIFDDQFSVERPDGSNFTLKIRSTKLEDSAMYFCASRKGQGTHQPQHFGDGTRLSIL.

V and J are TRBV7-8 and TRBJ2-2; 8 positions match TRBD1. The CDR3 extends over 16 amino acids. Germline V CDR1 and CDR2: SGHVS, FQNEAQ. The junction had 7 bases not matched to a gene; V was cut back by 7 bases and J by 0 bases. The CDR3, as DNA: TGTGCCAGCACCTCAGGGGGCGGTCCGAACACCGGGGAGCTGTTTTTT. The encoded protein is CASTSGGGPNTGELFF.

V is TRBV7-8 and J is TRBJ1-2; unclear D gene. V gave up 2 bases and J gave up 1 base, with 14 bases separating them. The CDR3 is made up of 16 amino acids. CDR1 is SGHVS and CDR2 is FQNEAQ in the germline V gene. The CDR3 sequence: CASSLQPGEINYGYTF. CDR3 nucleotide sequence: TGTGCCAGCAGCTTACAGCCCGGGGAAATTAACTATGGCTACACCTTC.

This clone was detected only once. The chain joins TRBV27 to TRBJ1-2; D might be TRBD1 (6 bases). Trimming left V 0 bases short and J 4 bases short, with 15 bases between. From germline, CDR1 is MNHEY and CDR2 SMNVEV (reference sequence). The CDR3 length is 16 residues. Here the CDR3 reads CASSLSAGEMSYGYTF. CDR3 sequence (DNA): TGTGCCAGCAGTTTATCGGCAGGGGAGATGTCCTATGGCTACACCTTC.

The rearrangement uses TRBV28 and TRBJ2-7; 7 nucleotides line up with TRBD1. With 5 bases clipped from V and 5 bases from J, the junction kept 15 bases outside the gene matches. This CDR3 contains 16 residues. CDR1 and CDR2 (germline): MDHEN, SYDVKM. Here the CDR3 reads CASSPGGQGVWNEQYF. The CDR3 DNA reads TGTGCCAGCAGTCCAGGTGGGCAGGGGGTCTGGAACGAGCAGTACTTC.

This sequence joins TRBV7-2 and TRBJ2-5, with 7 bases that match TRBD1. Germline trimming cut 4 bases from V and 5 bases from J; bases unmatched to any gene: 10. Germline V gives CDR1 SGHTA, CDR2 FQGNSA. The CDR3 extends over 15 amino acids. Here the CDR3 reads CASSSQQGRWETQYF. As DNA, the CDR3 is TGTGCCAGCAGCTCTCAACAGGGGCGATGGGAGACCCAGTACTTC.

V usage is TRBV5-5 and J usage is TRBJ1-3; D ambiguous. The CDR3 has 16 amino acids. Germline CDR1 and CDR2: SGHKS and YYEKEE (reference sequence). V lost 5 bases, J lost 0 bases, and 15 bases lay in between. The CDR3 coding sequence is TGTGCCAGCAGAAACGAAATCCACTTCTCTGGAAACACCATATATTTT. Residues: CASRNEIHFSGNTIYF.

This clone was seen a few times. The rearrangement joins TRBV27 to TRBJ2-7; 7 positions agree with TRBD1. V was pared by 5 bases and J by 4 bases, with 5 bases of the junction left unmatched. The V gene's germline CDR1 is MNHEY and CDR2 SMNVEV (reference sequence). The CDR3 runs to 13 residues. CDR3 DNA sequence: TGTGCCAGCAGTAAGGGACAGACTTACGAGCAGTACTTC. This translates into CASSKGQTYEQYF.

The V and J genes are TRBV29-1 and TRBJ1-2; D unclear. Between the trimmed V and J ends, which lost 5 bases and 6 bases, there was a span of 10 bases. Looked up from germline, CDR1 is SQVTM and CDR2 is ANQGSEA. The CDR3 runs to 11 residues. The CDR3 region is CSVHGSNGYTF. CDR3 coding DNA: TGCAGCGTTCACGGGAGCAATGGCTACACCTTC.